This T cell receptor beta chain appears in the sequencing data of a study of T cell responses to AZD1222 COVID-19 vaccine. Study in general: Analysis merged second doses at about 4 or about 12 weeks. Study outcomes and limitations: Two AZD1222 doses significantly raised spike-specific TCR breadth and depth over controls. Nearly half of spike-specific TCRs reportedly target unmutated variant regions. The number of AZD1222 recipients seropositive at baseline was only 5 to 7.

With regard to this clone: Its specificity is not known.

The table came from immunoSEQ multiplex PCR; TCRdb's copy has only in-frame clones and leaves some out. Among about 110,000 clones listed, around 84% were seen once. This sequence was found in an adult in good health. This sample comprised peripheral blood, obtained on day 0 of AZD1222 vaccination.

In DNA, the CDR3 is TGTGCCAGCAGGGGGGCTCTCCGAGCCGAGCAGTTCTTC. Translation gives CASRGALRAEQFF. The rearrangement joins TRBV2 to TRBJ2-1, with D maybe TRBD1 (6 bases). CDR3 size: 13 residues. Trimming left V 6 bases short and J 10 bases short, with 16 bases between. CDR1 is SNHLY and CDR2 is FYNNEI in the germline V gene.